This is a list of T cell receptor beta chains from one sample in a study of cytomegalovirus exposure and HLA in healthy donors. Profiled with immunoSEQ multiplex PCR; TCRdb holds only in-frame clones, not every one. Of some 180,000 clones in the sample, roughly three quarters were seen once. Sequencing was done on a sample of PBMCs. These receptors all come from a woman in her twenties or thirties in good health and CMV-seropositive. CDR3s include the opening cysteine and the closing phenylalanine or tryptophan. The D gene is left open where the match is weak. Clone size is not always given. Where it is, it says once, few, many or a class for expanded clones.

>TRBV5-4|TRBJ1-6|TRBD1|NA
CASSSKGQPYNSPLHF
TGTGCCAGCAGTTCCAAGGGACAGCCCTATAATTCACCCCTCCACTTT
>TRBV4-2|TRBJ2-3|TRBD1|NA
CASSQETGGTDTQYF
TGTGCCAGCAGCCAAGAGACAGGGGGCACAGATACGCAGTATTTT
>TRBV5-6|TRBJ1-5|NA|few
CASSWGYTGLGAQPQHF
TGTGCCAGCAGCTGGGGATATACAGGGTTGGGTGCTCAGCCCCAGCATTTT
>TRBV19|TRBJ1-2|NA|NA
CASSIAGQRNYGYTF
TGTGCCAGTAGTATAGCTGGACAGAGAAACTATGGCTACACCTTC
>TRBV7-9|TRBJ2-2|NA|few
CASSLAGGPIGELFF
TGTGCCAGCAGCTTAGCGGGGGGGCCGATCGGGGAGCTGTTTTTT
>TRBV7-2|TRBJ2-7|NA|NA
CASSLGDNYEQYF
TGTGCCAGCAGCTTGGGGGACAACTACGAGCAGTACTTC
>TRBV19|TRBJ2-5|NA|few
CASSRSPQASTETQYF
TGTGCCAGTAGTAGAAGCCCTCAGGCATCAACCGAGACCCAGTACTTC
>TRBV4-1|TRBJ2-3|TRBD2|NA
CASSLLPGTSGGVRADTQYF
TGCGCCAGCAGCCTCCTCCCCGGGACTAGCGGGGGTGTGAGGGCAGATACGCAGTATTTT
>TRBV9|TRBJ2-7|NA|NA
CASSKGVEQYF
TGTGCCAGCAGCAAAGGGGTCGAGCAGTACTTC
>TRBV27|TRBJ1-6|TRBD1|NA
CASSLTDPGQGRPLHF
TGTGCCAGCAGTCTTACAGATCCGGGACAGGGGAGACCCCTCCACTTT
>TRBV9|TRBJ1-6|NA|few
CASSPRNNSPLHF
TGTGCCAGCAGCCCCAGGAATAATTCACCCCTCCACTTT
>TRBV5-4|TRBJ2-5|TRBD1|NA
CASSLAGTGGWGTQYF
TGTGCCAGCAGCTTGGCCGGGACAGGGGGCTGGGGGACCCAGTACTTC
>TRBV7-2|TRBJ1-6|NA|NA
CASSTRDISPLHF
TGTGCCAGCAGCACCCGGGACATTTCACCCCTCCACTTT
>TRBV5-6|TRBJ1-2|NA|NA
CASSLGSGPLHYGYTF
TGTGCCAGCAGCTTGGGATCGGGTCCCCTGCACTATGGCTACACCTTC
>TRBV2|TRBJ2-1|NA|NA
CASGAEAGSYNEQFF
TGTGCCAGCGGTGCGGAAGCGGGCTCCTACAATGAGCAGTTCTTC
>TRBV7-2|TRBJ2-1|NA|few
CASSRDPGLEQFF
TGTGCCAGCAGCCGCGACCCTGGACTGGAGCAGTTCTTC
>TRBV10-3|TRBJ2-5|NA|NA
CAIIVDRAGETQYF
TGTGCCATCATCGTAGACAGGGCGGGGGAGACCCAGTACTTC
>TRBV5-1|TRBJ2-7|TRBD1|few
CASKGQVGAFYEQYF
TGCGCCAGTAAAGGACAGGTTGGGGCCTTCTACGAGCAGTACTTC
>TRBV11-2|TRBJ1-4|TRBD1|NA
CASSATGNEKLFF
TGTGCCAGCAGCGCGACAGGGAATGAAAAACTGTTTTTT
>TRBV10-3|TRBJ1-2|TRBD1|once
CAIMLAGGYGYTF
TGTGCCATCATGCTGGCAGGGGGCTATGGCTACACCTTC
>TRBV7-2|TRBJ1-3|NA|NA
CASRTGFSGNTIYF
TGTGCCAGCAGAACGGGGTTCTCTGGAAACACCATATATTTT
>TRBV6-1|TRBJ2-5|TRBD2|few
CASSVGYRGGQETQYF
TGTGCCAGCAGTGTTGGTTACCGGGGGGGCCAAGAGACCCAGTACTTC
>TRBV2|TRBJ2-7|NA|NA
CASSKRKVNHEQYF
TGTGCCAGCAGTAAGAGGAAAGTTAACCACGAGCAGTACTTC
>TRBV10-3|TRBJ2-7|TRBD2|NA
CAIRLADSYEQYF
TGTGCCATCAGACTAGCGGACTCCTACGAGCAGTACTTC
>TRBV28|TRBJ2-1|TRBD2|NA
CASSFLLSGGYNEQFF
TGTGCCAGCAGTTTCCTTCTTAGCGGGGGCTACAATGAGCAGTTCTTC
>TRBV5-1|TRBJ2-7|NA|NA
CASSLDHSPHEQYF
TGCGCCAGCAGCTTGGACCATTCTCCCCACGAGCAGTACTTC
>TRBV18|TRBJ2-2|TRBD2|NA
CASSPTSGVALNTGELFF
TGTGCCAGCTCACCAACTAGCGGGGTGGCGCTGAACACCGGGGAGCTGTTTTTT
>TRBV11-2|TRBJ1-3|TRBD1|NA
CASSGRGLGNTIYF
TGTGCCAGCAGCGGTAGGGGGCTTGGAAACACCATATATTTT
>TRBV25-1|TRBJ1-1|NA|once
CAAGVNTEAFF
TGTGCGGCGGGGGTGAACACTGAAGCTTTCTTT
>TRBV5-8|TRBJ2-5|NA|NA
CASSLGYGEIQETQYF
TGTGCCAGCAGCCTAGGGTACGGGGAGATCCAAGAGACCCAGTACTTC
>TRBV9|TRBJ2-3|TRBD2|NA
CAIRGVAGGPTDTQYF
TGTGCCATCCGAGGAGTAGCGGGGGGGCCCACAGATACGCAGTATTTT
>TRBV5-1|TRBJ1-3|NA|NA
CASSLTRPSQDTIYF
TGCGCCAGCAGCTTGACGAGGCCCTCTCAAGACACCATATATTTT
>TRBV7-9|TRBJ1-1|NA|NA
CASSLGAGTEAFF
TGTGCCAGCAGCTTAGGAGCAGGCACTGAAGCTTTCTTT
>TRBV6-5|TRBJ1-1|NA|NA
CASSYLSGGTEAFF
TGTGCCAGCAGTTACCTGTCAGGTGGCACTGAAGCTTTCTTT
>TRBV11-2|TRBJ2-6|TRBD2|few
CASSSREGLGANVLTF
TGTGCCAGCAGCTCGAGGGAGGGTCTGGGGGCCAACGTCCTGACTTTC
>TRBV4-1|TRBJ2-6|NA|NA
CASSEWGVGANVLTF
TGCGCCAGCAGCGAATGGGGGGTTGGGGCCAACGTCCTGACTTTC
>TRBV28|TRBJ2-5|TRBD2|once
CASSLTSGRETQYF
TGTGCCAGCAGCCTGACTAGCGGGAGGGAGACCCAGTACTTC
>TRBV27|TRBJ1-6|TRBD1|NA
CASRPGQGDYNSPLHF
TGTGCCAGCAGGCCTGGACAGGGGGATTATAATTCACCCCTCCACTTT
>TRBV6-1|TRBJ2-3|NA|NA
CASSEPARGTDTQYF
TGTGCCAGCAGTGAACCGGCGAGGGGCACAGATACGCAGTATTTT
>TRBV19|TRBJ1-4|TRBD1|NA
CASSRGTGQPEKLFF
TGTGCCAGTAGTAGGGGAACGGGACAGCCTGAAAAACTGTTTTTT
>TRBV27|TRBJ2-2|NA|NA
CASSFLGHKMNTGELFF
TGTGCCAGCAGTTTTCTCGGACATAAAATGAACACCGGGGAGCTGTTTTTT
>TRBV28|TRBJ1-5|NA|NA
CASTGLGASNQPQHF
TGTGCCAGCACAGGGTTAGGGGCAAGCAATCAGCCCCAGCATTTT
>TRBV7-2|TRBJ2-7|NA|once
CASSLGGSINEQYF
TGTGCCAGCAGCTTAGGAGGGTCGATTAACGAGCAGTACTTC
>TRBV7-6|TRBJ2-2|NA|few
CASSLGQGIGELFF
TGTGCCAGCAGCTTAGGGCAGGGCATCGGGGAGCTGTTTTTT
>TRBV28|TRBJ2-7|NA|few
CASSLRRTASYEQYF
TGTGCCAGCAGCCTGAGGCGGACAGCCTCCTACGAGCAGTACTTC
>TRBV7-2|TRBJ2-1|NA|few
CASSPAGQTYNEQFF
TGTGCCAGCAGCCCTGCCGGACAGACATACAATGAGCAGTTCTTC
>TRBV27|TRBJ1-3|NA|NA
CASSPYSAGVAGNTIYF
TGTGCCAGCAGTCCCTATTCCGCGGGGGTTGCTGGAAACACCATATATTTT